Listed below are T cell receptor beta chains from one sample, sequenced in a study of T cells after posttransplantation cyclophosphamide. Clones were sequenced by immunoSEQ multiplex PCR, and TCRdb holds only the in-frame ones, with some missing. Of some 22,000 clones in the sample, roughly 88% were seen once. Sequenced input: PBMCs. The source is a woman aged 55-69 years with a blood cancer, CMV-positive, and with a related stem cell donor. The CDR3 runs from the conserved cysteine through the conserved F or W. Fields, in order: clone size, J gene, V gene, D gene, CDR3 DNA, CDR3 protein. The D gene is left open where the match is weak. The size of a clone is reported for some rows only, either as once, few or many, or as a class for expanded clones.

abundance: .
j_gene: TRBJ2-1
v_gene: TRBV21-1
d_gene: .
CDR3nt: TGTGCCAGCAGCAAAGAGGAGCGCAGCTCCTACAATGAGCAGTTCTTC
CDR3aa: CASSKEERSSYNEQFF

abundance: once
j_gene: TRBJ1-5
v_gene: TRBV2
d_gene: TRBD1
CDR3nt: TGTGCCAGCAGTCGGACAGGGAAAAATCAGCCCCAGCATTTT
CDR3aa: CASSRTGKNQPQHF

abundance: .
j_gene: TRBJ1-5
v_gene: TRBV6-1
d_gene: .
CDR3nt: TGTGCCAGCATCCAGGGGACTAGCAATCAGCCCCAGCATTTT
CDR3aa: CASIQGTSNQPQHF

abundance: .
j_gene: TRBJ2-7
v_gene: TRBV27
d_gene: TRBD1
CDR3nt: TGTGCCAGCAGTCCCTGGACAGGGTTGGCCTACGAGCAGTACTTC
CDR3aa: CASSPWTGLAYEQYF

abundance: .
j_gene: TRBJ2-2
v_gene: TRBV4-1
d_gene: TRBD2
CDR3nt: TGCGCCAGCACCTTTACAACGGGACTAGCGGCGCTCGGGGAGCTGTTTTTT
CDR3aa: CASTFTTGLAALGELFF

abundance: .
j_gene: TRBJ2-1
v_gene: TRBV9
d_gene: .
CDR3nt: TGTGCCAGCAGCGTAGGGGGACTCACCTACAATGAGCAGTTCTTC
CDR3aa: CASSVGGLTYNEQFF

abundance: once
j_gene: TRBJ2-2
v_gene: TRBV6-6
d_gene: TRBD1
CDR3nt: TGTGCCAGCAGTTACGAACAGGGGGCCACCGGGGAGCTGTTTTTT
CDR3aa: CASSYEQGATGELFF

abundance: .
j_gene: TRBJ2-1
v_gene: TRBV7-3
d_gene: TRBD2
CDR3nt: TGTGCCAGCAGCCCTACAGCGGGAGGGCCGAGGAATGAGCAGTTCTTC
CDR3aa: CASSPTAGGPRNEQFF

abundance: .
j_gene: TRBJ2-5
v_gene: TRBV7-9
d_gene: .
CDR3nt: TGTGCCAGCAGCTTACCGGGGACCCAGTACTTC
CDR3aa: CASSLPGTQYF

abundance: once
j_gene: TRBJ2-3
v_gene: TRBV5-1
d_gene: TRBD2
CDR3nt: TGCGCCAGCAGCATCGGACTAGCGGGACCAGATACGCAGTATTTT
CDR3aa: CASSIGLAGPDTQYF

abundance: .
j_gene: TRBJ2-1
v_gene: TRBV7-2
d_gene: .
CDR3nt: TGTGCCAGCAGTTTCAATGGGGGGAGCTCCTACAATGAGCAGTTCTTC
CDR3aa: CASSFNGGSSYNEQFF

abundance: .
j_gene: TRBJ2-7
v_gene: TRBV9
d_gene: TRBD2
CDR3nt: TGTGCCAGCAGCGTATCGGGGGGGAGGGACGAGCAGTACTTC
CDR3aa: CASSVSGGRDEQYF

abundance: once
j_gene: TRBJ1-5
v_gene: TRBV5-1
d_gene: .
CDR3nt: TGCGCCAGCAGCCCGGCCAGGCCGCAGGATTTT
CDR3aa: CASSPARPQDF

abundance: .
j_gene: TRBJ2-2
v_gene: TRBV11-2
d_gene: TRBD1
CDR3nt: TGTGCCAGCAGCCCCACAGGGGGCACCGGGGAGCTGTTTTTT
CDR3aa: CASSPTGGTGELFF

abundance: .
j_gene: TRBJ1-2
v_gene: TRBV7-9
d_gene: .
CDR3nt: TGTGCCAGCAGCCCCCCCTCGGGCTATGGCTACACCTTC
CDR3aa: CASSPPSGYGYTF

abundance: .
j_gene: TRBJ2-7
v_gene: TRBV27
d_gene: .
CDR3nt: TGTGCCAGCAGTTTAGGACTCTCCTACGAGCAGTACTTC
CDR3aa: CASSLGLSYEQYF

abundance: .
j_gene: TRBJ1-3
v_gene: TRBV4-2
d_gene: TRBD1
CDR3nt: TGTGCCAGCAGCCAATCCCAGGGGGCGACTGGAAACACCATATATTTT
CDR3aa: CASSQSQGATGNTIYF

abundance: .
j_gene: TRBJ2-7
v_gene: TRBV5-1
d_gene: TRBD1
CDR3nt: TGCGCCAGCAGCTTGGGCCGGACAGGGGAAGGCGAGCAGTACTTC
CDR3aa: CASSLGRTGEGEQYF

abundance: .
j_gene: TRBJ1-1
v_gene: TRBV4-1
d_gene: TRBD1
CDR3nt: TGCGCCAGCAGCTCTACAGGGGGGAGGACTGAAGCTTTCTTT
CDR3aa: CASSSTGGRTEAFF

abundance: .
j_gene: TRBJ2-3
v_gene: TRBV7-6
d_gene: .
CDR3nt: TGTGCCAGCAGTTCAATCGGGGTAGATACGCAGTATTTT
CDR3aa: CASSSIGVDTQYF

abundance: .
j_gene: TRBJ1-5
v_gene: TRBV6-1
d_gene: TRBD1
CDR3nt: TGTGCCAGCAGTGAGGGACAGTCTCCCGGGCCCCAGCATTTT
CDR3aa: CASSEGQSPGPQHF

abundance: .
j_gene: TRBJ2-1
v_gene: TRBV7-9
d_gene: TRBD2
CDR3nt: TGTGCCACCTCTGGGGGGACTAGCGGGAGGACCATGTACAATGAGCAGTTCTTC
CDR3aa: CATSGGTSGRTMYNEQFF

abundance: .
j_gene: TRBJ1-4
v_gene: TRBV15
d_gene: .
CDR3nt: TGTGCCACCAGCAGAGAAGCTACGAGGGGGCTGTTTTTT
CDR3aa: CATSREATRGLFF

abundance: .
j_gene: TRBJ2-2
v_gene: TRBV7-2
d_gene: .
CDR3nt: TGTGCCAGCAGCTTAATCCCGGCGAACACCGGGGAGCTGTTTTTT
CDR3aa: CASSLIPANTGELFF

abundance: .
j_gene: TRBJ2-1
v_gene: TRBV7-9
d_gene: .
CDR3nt: TGTGCCAGCAGCTTAGGCCGGTGGTGGAGGGGTGGCAATGAGCAGTTCTTC
CDR3aa: CASSLGRWWRGGNEQFF

abundance: few
j_gene: TRBJ1-1
v_gene: TRBV19
d_gene: TRBD1
CDR3nt: TGTGCCAGTAGTATGGGGGACAGGGGGTACACTGAAGCTTTCTTT
CDR3aa: CASSMGDRGYTEAFF

abundance: .
j_gene: TRBJ1-1
v_gene: TRBV6-5
d_gene: .
CDR3nt: TGTGCCAGCAGTTCCCTCGGACAACGCAAGGAAGCTTTCTTT
CDR3aa: CASSSLGQRKEAFF

abundance: .
j_gene: TRBJ2-1
v_gene: TRBV5-1
d_gene: TRBD2
CDR3nt: TGCGCCAGCAGCCCTGGGGGGGGATCCTACAATGAGCAGTTCTTC
CDR3aa: CASSPGGGSYNEQFF

abundance: .
j_gene: TRBJ2-1
v_gene: TRBV27
d_gene: TRBD2
CDR3nt: TGTGCCAGCAGTTTATCGTTACTAGCGAATGAGCAGTTCTTC
CDR3aa: CASSLSLLANEQFF

abundance: .
j_gene: TRBJ2-1
v_gene: TRBV4-2
d_gene: TRBD2
CDR3nt: TGTGCCAGCAGCCAAGATTCCTGGACTAGCAAGACTGAGCAGTTCTTC
CDR3aa: CASSQDSWTSKTEQFF

abundance: few
j_gene: TRBJ1-1
v_gene: TRBV7-9
d_gene: .
CDR3nt: TGTGCCAGCAGCCGCTGGGGGAGGACTGAAGCTTTCTTT
CDR3aa: CASSRWGRTEAFF

abundance: few
j_gene: TRBJ2-1
v_gene: TRBV7-2
d_gene: TRBD2
CDR3nt: TGTGCCAGCAGCAGGCTAGCGGCAAGCTCCTACAATGAGCAGTTCTTC
CDR3aa: CASSRLAASSYNEQFF

abundance: once
j_gene: TRBJ2-1
v_gene: TRBV11-2
d_gene: .
CDR3nt: TGTGCCAGCAGCTTAAGACGGGAGATAGTCAATGAGCAGTTCTTC
CDR3aa: CASSLRREIVNEQFF

abundance: .
j_gene: TRBJ1-2
v_gene: TRBV7-6
d_gene: .
CDR3nt: TGTGCCAGCAGCTTACCCGGCGGGGAGGGCTACACCTTC
CDR3aa: CASSLPGGEGYTF

abundance: .
j_gene: TRBJ2-3
v_gene: TRBV5-1
d_gene: .
CDR3nt: TGCGCCAGCAGCTACGGGGGAGATACGCAGTATTTT
CDR3aa: CASSYGGDTQYF

abundance: .
j_gene: TRBJ1-2
v_gene: TRBV25-1
d_gene: TRBD1
CDR3nt: TGTGCCAGCAGTGACCGCGACAGGGCCTATGGCTACACCTTC
CDR3aa: CASSDRDRAYGYTF

abundance: .
j_gene: TRBJ1-1
v_gene: TRBV7-9
d_gene: .
CDR3nt: TGTGCCAGCAGCTTATCGTCTCCTTCTGAAGCTTTCTTT
CDR3aa: CASSLSSPSEAFF

abundance: once
j_gene: TRBJ1-1
v_gene: TRBV15
d_gene: .
CDR3nt: TGTGCCACCAGCAGAGGCGATGCTGGAGACACTGAAGCTTTCTTT
CDR3aa: CATSRGDAGDTEAFF

abundance: .
j_gene: TRBJ2-7
v_gene: TRBV7-9
d_gene: TRBD2
CDR3nt: TGTGCCAGCAGCTTAGAACTAGCGGGCGAGCAGTACTTC
CDR3aa: CASSLELAGEQYF

abundance: .
j_gene: TRBJ2-5
v_gene: TRBV7-9
d_gene: .
CDR3nt: TGTGCCAGCAGCTTAGCAGTCCAGGGACAAGAGACCCAGTACTTC
CDR3aa: CASSLAVQGQETQYF

abundance: .
j_gene: TRBJ1-5
v_gene: TRBV10-2
d_gene: TRBD1
CDR3nt: TGCGCCAGCTCAGGACAGGGAGGGCAGCCCCAGCATTTT
CDR3aa: CASSGQGGQPQHF

abundance: .
j_gene: TRBJ2-7
v_gene: TRBV7-2
d_gene: TRBD2
CDR3nt: TGTGCCAGCAGCATATGGACTAGCAGGGACGAGCAGTACTTC
CDR3aa: CASSIWTSRDEQYF

abundance: .
j_gene: TRBJ2-3
v_gene: TRBV13
d_gene: .
CDR3nt: TGTGCCAGCTCCTACGGGGGGCGGACAAACACAGATACGCAGTATTTT
CDR3aa: CASSYGGRTNTDTQYF

abundance: once
j_gene: TRBJ2-1
v_gene: TRBV7-2
d_gene: TRBD2
CDR3nt: TGTGCCAGCAGCCGTACTAGCGGGAGCCACAATGAGCAGTTCTTC
CDR3aa: CASSRTSGSHNEQFF

abundance: .
j_gene: TRBJ2-7
v_gene: TRBV27
d_gene: TRBD1
CDR3nt: TGTGCCAGCAGCGGGGACAGACTCTACGTTGGGCAGTACTTC
CDR3aa: CASSGDRLYVGQYF

abundance: once
j_gene: TRBJ2-7
v_gene: TRBV30
d_gene: .
CDR3nt: TGTGCCTGGAGTGTTACAGGGTACGAGCAGTACTTC
CDR3aa: CAWSVTGYEQYF

abundance: .
j_gene: TRBJ2-4
v_gene: TRBV19
d_gene: .
CDR3nt: TGTGCCAGTAGCATTACTCCCTCACAGATCCCCCAGTACTTC
CDR3aa: CASSITPSQIPQYF